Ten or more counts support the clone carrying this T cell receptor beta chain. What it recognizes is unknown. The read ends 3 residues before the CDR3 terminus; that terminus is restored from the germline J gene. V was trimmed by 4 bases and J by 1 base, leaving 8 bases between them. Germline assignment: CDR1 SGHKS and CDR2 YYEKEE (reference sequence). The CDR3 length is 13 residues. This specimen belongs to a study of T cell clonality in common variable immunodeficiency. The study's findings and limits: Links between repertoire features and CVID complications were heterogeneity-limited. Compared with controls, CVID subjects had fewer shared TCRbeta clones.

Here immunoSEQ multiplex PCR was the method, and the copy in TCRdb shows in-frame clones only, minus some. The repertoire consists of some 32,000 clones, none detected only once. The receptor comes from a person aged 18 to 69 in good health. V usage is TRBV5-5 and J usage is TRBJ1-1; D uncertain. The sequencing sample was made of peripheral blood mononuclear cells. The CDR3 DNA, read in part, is TGTGCCAGCAGCCGCACAAAGAACACTGAA. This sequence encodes CASSRTKNTE. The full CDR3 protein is CASSRTKNTEAFF.